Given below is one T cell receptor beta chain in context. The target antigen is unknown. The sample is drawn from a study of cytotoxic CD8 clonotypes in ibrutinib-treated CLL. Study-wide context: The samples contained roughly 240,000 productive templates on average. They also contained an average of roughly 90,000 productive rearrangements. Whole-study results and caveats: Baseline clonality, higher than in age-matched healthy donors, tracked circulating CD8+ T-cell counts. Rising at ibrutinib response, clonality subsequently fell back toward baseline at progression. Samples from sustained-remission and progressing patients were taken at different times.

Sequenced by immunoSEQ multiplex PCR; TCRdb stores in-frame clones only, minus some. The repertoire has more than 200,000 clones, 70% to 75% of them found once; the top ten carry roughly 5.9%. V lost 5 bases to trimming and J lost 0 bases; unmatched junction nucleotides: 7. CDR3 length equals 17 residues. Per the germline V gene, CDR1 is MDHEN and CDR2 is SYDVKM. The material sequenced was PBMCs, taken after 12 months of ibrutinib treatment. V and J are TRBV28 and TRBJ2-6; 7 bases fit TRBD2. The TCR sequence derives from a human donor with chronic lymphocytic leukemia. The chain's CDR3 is CASSRGGRPSGANVLTF. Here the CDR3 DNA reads TGTGCCAGCAGTCGCGGGGGTCGGCCCTCTGGGGCCAACGTCCTGACTTTC.